These T cell receptor beta chains were read from a single sample in a study of OX40 agonist ivuxolimab in advanced cancers. Some clones are missing from TCRdb's copy, which holds only in-frame ones; the method was immunoSEQ multiplex PCR. The sample records 20,000 to 25,000 clones, around 80% being singletons. Sequenced material: CD4+ or CD8+ T cells sorted from blood, taken in a trial of the OX40 agonist ivuxolimab. The receptors here all came from an adult with an advanced solid tumor such as melanoma, head and neck, liver or kidney cancer. Each CDR3 is given with its conserved first and last residue. The D gene is left open where the match is weak. Where a row states a size, it is once, few, many or the class of an expanded clone; other rows omit it.

>.|TRBJ1-1|.|TRBV13
TGTGCCAGCAGCTTGGGGGGGCCCCTCACTGAAGCTTTCTTT
CASSLGGPLTEAFF
>.|TRBJ1-2|.|TRBV7-8
TGTGCCAGCAGCCCTGGGGGGGGCTATGGCTACACCTTC
CASSPGGGYGYTF
>.|TRBJ2-3|.|TRBV6-6
TGTGCCAGCTGGGTCTCGGGACGCCGAACAGATACGCAGTATTTT
CASWVSGRRTDTQYF
>.|TRBJ2-7|TRBD1|TRBV4-3
TGCGCCAGCAGCCAAGAGGTATTGTACGACAGGGCGGGCGAGCAGTACTTC
CASSQEVLYDRAGEQYF
>.|TRBJ1-2|.|TRBV9
TGTGCCAGCAGCGTAGGCGGTTATGGCTACACCTTC
CASSVGGYGYTF
>.|TRBJ1-1|.|TRBV2
TGTGCCAGCATAGGCCGGGGGGACACTGAAGCTTTCTTT
CASIGRGDTEAFF
>.|TRBJ1-1|.|TRBV7-2
TGTGCCAGCAGCACTGAGACGGTGAACACTGAAGCTTTCTTT
CASSTETVNTEAFF
>.|TRBJ2-1|.|TRBV6-5
TGTGCCAGCAGCCGCAGTGGGGGGGCTCTCAATGAGCAGTTCTTC
CASSRSGGALNEQFF
>.|TRBJ2-3|.|TRBV10-1
TGCGCCAGCAGTGAGGGGACCCTAACAGATACGCAGTATTTT
CASSEGTLTDTQYF
>.|TRBJ1-4|.|TRBV29-1
TGCAGCGTTCCGGGGGAGAAGGGAAAACTGTTTTTT
CSVPGEKGKLFF
>.|TRBJ1-1|.|TRBV4-1
TGCGCCAGCAGCCAGGAGATAAACACTGAAGCTTTCTTT
CASSQEINTEAFF
>.|TRBJ2-2|.|TRBV10-2
TGCGCCAGCAGTGAGTCGAGGGAACGGGGTCCGCTGTTTTTT
CASSESRERGPLFF
>.|TRBJ2-1|TRBD1|TRBV7-8
TGTGCCAGCAGAGACAGGGGGAACTACAATGAGCAGTTCTTC
CASRDRGNYNEQFF
>.|TRBJ2-7|.|TRBV4-1
TGCGCCAGCAGCCAACTCAGCGGATCCTACGAGCAGTACTTC
CASSQLSGSYEQYF
>few|TRBJ2-1|.|TRBV11-2
TGTGCCAGCAGCCAGGTGGGGTATGAGCAGTTCTTC
CASSQVGYEQFF